This T cell receptor beta chain was captured by sequencing in a study of T-cell reconstitution after alpha-beta-depleted transplantation in children. As it was prepared, the TCRbeta library received unique molecular identifiers. TCRdb ran MiXCR on the PCR reads and lists one entry per CDR3 protein. The sample comprises fewer than 350,000 distinct CDR3 sequences, 9.5% to 13% of which are singletons, and less than 9% rests with the top ten. In its sample, this clonotype was seen many times. The CDR3 length is 16 residues. The germline V gene has CDR1 SGHTA and CDR2 FQGNSA. The ends lost 5 bases at V and 5 bases at J; junction bases unmatched: 11.

The chain recombines TRBV7-2 with TRBJ1-5, with 8 positions matching TRBD1. Here the sequenced sample was PBMCs, taken before TCRalphabeta/CD19-depleted stem cell transplant. The origin of this receptor is a boy in the first two years of life with acute myeloid leukemia, due to receive a stem cell transplant. The CDR3 sequence is CASSAKGTGLYQPQHF. CDR3 bases: TGTGCCAGCAGCGCAAAGGGGACAGGCCTCTATCAGCCCCAGCATTTT.